This TCR beta chain was identified in a study of lymphopenia after photon versus proton radiotherapy. There are 18 residues in the CDR3. Losses at the gene ends were 3 bases for V and 3 bases for J; bases not matched to a gene: 16. Germline CDR1 is MGHRA and CDR2 is YSYEKL. This table comes from immunoSEQ multiplex PCR, and its TCRdb copy is limited to in-frame clones, with some not included. The data show approximately 71,000 clones, about nine tenths seen once. The specimen was peripheral blood, collected from a patient treated with photon-based radiotherapy. This TCR came from a woman between 65 and 79 years old with pancreatic cancer. This sequence joins TRBV4-1 and TRBJ1-1, with 7 bases matching TRBD1. The CDR3 DNA is TGCGCCAGCAGCCAGCCCCCGGGACAGAGATGGATAGACACTGAAGCTTTCTTT. The encoded protein is CASSQPPGQRWIDTEAFF.